A selection of T cell receptor beta chains follows, all from one sample in a study of cytomegalovirus exposure and HLA in healthy donors. Assay: immunoSEQ multiplex PCR; the TCRdb copy retains only in-frame clones and omits some. The sample lists approximately 160,000 clones, 84% occurring once. The sample taken for sequencing was PBMCs. Receptors were obtained from a boy between 2 and 10 years old in good health and CMV-seronegative. The CDR3 runs from the conserved cysteine through the conserved F or W. D genes are given only for firm matches. Clone sizes are given selectively: once, few, many, or a class where the clone is expanded.

clone_size j_call d_call v_call cdr3_aa cdr3_nt
. TRBJ1-2 . TRBV5-6 CASSFPFNYGYTF TGTGCCAGCAGCTTTCCTTTCAACTATGGCTACACCTTC
. TRBJ2-1 . TRBV19 CASSIGQVYNEQFF TGTGCCAGTAGTATAGGGCAGGTATACAATGAGCAGTTCTTC
. TRBJ1-2 TRBD1 TRBV4-1 CASSQDPRTGGYGYTF TGCGCCAGCAGCCAAGATCCTAGGACAGGGGGCTATGGCTACACCTTC
few TRBJ2-1 TRBD2 TRBV28 CASTPTSGSSAEQFF TGTGCCAGCACTCCTACTAGCGGGAGTTCGGCTGAGCAGTTCTTC
few TRBJ1-5 . TRBV30 CAWNGFSNQPQHF TGTGCCTGGAACGGGTTTAGCAATCAGCCCCAGCATTTT
. TRBJ1-2 TRBD1 TRBV7-3 CASSPDRGNYGYTF TGTGCCAGCAGCCCTGACAGGGGCAACTATGGCTACACCTTC
. TRBJ2-1 . TRBV12-2 CASRLALCGRAIEQFF TGTGCAAGTCGCTTAGCGCTGTGCGGGAGGGCCATTGAGCAGTTCTTC
. TRBJ2-7 . TRBV5-5 CASSLVLQIYEQYF TGTGCCAGCAGCTTGGTTTTACAGATCTACGAGCAGTACTTC
once TRBJ1-1 TRBD1 TRBV7-9 CASSRDRAFTEAFF TGTGCCAGCAGCAGGGACAGGGCCTTCACTGAAGCTTTCTTT
. TRBJ2-1 . TRBV28 CASNLGGGVGGFF TGTGCCAGCAACCTAGGCGGAGGGGTTGGGGGGTTCTTC
. TRBJ2-6 . TRBV19 CASSRTARAGANVLTF TGTGCCAGTAGTCGGACAGCCAGGGCTGGGGCCAACGTCCTGACTTTC
. TRBJ2-7 . TRBV18 CASSPLKGVEQYF TGTGCCAGCTCACCACTAAAGGGGGTCGAGCAGTACTTC
. TRBJ2-4 . TRBV29-1 CSVAGAANGNIQYF TGCAGCGTTGCAGGGGCCGCCAATGGGAACATTCAGTACTTC
. TRBJ2-5 . TRBV5-1 CASSLALATQETQYF TGCGCCAGCAGCTTGGCGCTAGCTACCCAAGAGACCCAGTACTTC
. TRBJ2-1 TRBD2 TRBV10-1 CASSQLAGGEQFF TGCGCCAGTTCACAACTAGCGGGAGGGGAACAGTTCTTC
. TRBJ2-7 TRBD2 TRBV6-5 CAVGRGGVEQYF TGTGCCGTGGGGCGGGGGGGTGTCGAGCAGTACTTC
. TRBJ2-7 TRBD1 TRBV30 CAWSLGDRLYEQYF TGTGCCTGGAGCCTAGGGGACAGACTCTACGAGCAGTACTTC
. TRBJ2-7 TRBD1 TRBV2 CASSGGQGSYEQYF TGTGCCAGCAGTGGGGGACAGGGATCCTACGAGCAGTACTTC
. TRBJ2-7 . TRBV5-6 CASSSGSSYEQYF TGTGCCAGCAGTTCGGGGTCCTCCTACGAGCAGTACTTC
. TRBJ1-4 . TRBV28 CASSFPRDTNFLGEKLFF TGTGCCAGCAGTTTTCCCCGGGACACCAACTTCCTGGGGGAAAAACTGTTTTTT
. TRBJ2-1 TRBD2 TRBV6-1 CASNGLAGESNEQFF TGTGCCAGCAACGGACTAGCGGGAGAATCCAATGAGCAGTTCTTC
. TRBJ2-7 . TRBV28 CASSLRLALVYEQYF TGTGCCAGCAGTCTCCGCCTAGCGCTTGTATACGAGCAGTACTTC
few TRBJ1-1 . TRBV28 CASSLTSGRLGAFF TGTGCCAGCAGTTTAACAAGTGGGAGGCTCGGAGCTTTCTTT
. TRBJ2-7 . TRBV29-1 CSVQSGLSSYEQYF TGCAGCGTTCAGAGCGGACTGAGCTCCTACGAGCAGTACTTC
. TRBJ2-7 TRBD2 TRBV7-8 CASSRGLAGTYEQYF TGTGCCAGCAGCCGGGGACTAGCGGGTACCTACGAGCAGTACTTC
. TRBJ2-1 TRBD2 TRBV29-1 CSVETFRGRAIEQFF TGCAGCGTTGAGACCTTCCGGGGGAGGGCCATTGAGCAGTTCTTC
. TRBJ2-7 . TRBV2 CASRTTGLGHYEQYF TGTGCCAGCAGGACCACAGGGCTGGGTCACTACGAGCAGTACTTC
. TRBJ2-5 . TRBV5-4 CASSLEVAVQETQYF TGTGCCAGCAGCTTGGAGGTAGCGGTCCAAGAGACCCAGTACTTC
. TRBJ2-6 TRBD1 TRBV28 CASSKQGAGANVLTF TGTGCCAGCAGTAAACAGGGGGCTGGGGCCAACGTCCTGACTTTC
. TRBJ2-4 TRBD2 TRBV5-1 CASSPRTSGTRAGIQYF TGCGCCAGCAGCCCCCGGACTAGCGGGACCAGGGCGGGCATTCAGTACTTC
. TRBJ2-7 TRBD1 TRBV5-1 CASSLETGQFFREQYF TGCGCCAGCAGCTTGGAAACGGGACAGTTTTTTCGGGAGCAGTACTTC
. TRBJ2-1 . TRBV2 CASSESDEQFF TGTGCCAGCAGTGAGTCGGATGAGCAGTTCTTC
. TRBJ2-7 . TRBV15 CATSRVSGGLYEQYF TGTGCCACCAGCAGAGTGAGTGGGGGGTTGTACGAGCAGTACTTC
. TRBJ2-5 . TRBV5-1 CASSGTGPYQETQYF TGCGCCAGCAGCGGAACAGGGCCGTACCAAGAGACCCAGTACTTC
. TRBJ1-3 . TRBV18 CASSPDTAGNTIYF TGTGCCAGCTCACCAGACACGGCTGGAAACACCATATATTTT
once TRBJ2-2 . TRBV15 CATSRSPQSATGELFF TGTGCCACCAGCAGAAGCCCCCAAAGCGCCACCGGGGAGCTGTTTTTT
once TRBJ1-4 . TRBV19 CASSLQGPEETNEKLFF TGTGCCAGTAGTCTACAGGGACCGGAAGAAACTAATGAAAAACTGTTTTTT
. TRBJ1-3 . TRBV21-1 CASSKGTVSGNTIYF TGTGCCAGCAGCAAAGGGACAGTCTCTGGAAACACCATATATTTT
. TRBJ1-5 TRBD1 TRBV6-1 CASSEGQGASNQPQHF TGTGCCAGCAGTGAAGGACAGGGGGCGAGCAATCAGCCCCAGCATTTT
. TRBJ2-3 . TRBV4-1 CASSQIDSPQWEYF TGCGCCAGCAGCCAGATCGACAGCCCACAATGGGAGTATTTT
. TRBJ1-1 . TRBV5-1 CASSLETGLNTEAFF TGCGCCAGCAGCTTGGAAACAGGTTTGAACACTGAAGCTTTCTTT